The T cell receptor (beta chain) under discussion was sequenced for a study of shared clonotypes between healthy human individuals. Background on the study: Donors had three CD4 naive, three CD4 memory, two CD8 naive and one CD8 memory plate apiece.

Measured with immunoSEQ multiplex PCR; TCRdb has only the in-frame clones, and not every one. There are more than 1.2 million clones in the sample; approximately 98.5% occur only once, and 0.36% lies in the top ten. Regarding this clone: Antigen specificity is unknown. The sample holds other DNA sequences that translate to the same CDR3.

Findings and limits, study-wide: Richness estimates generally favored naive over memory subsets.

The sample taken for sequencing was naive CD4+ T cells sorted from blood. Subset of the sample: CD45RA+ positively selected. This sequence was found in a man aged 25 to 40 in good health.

The CDR3 DNA is TGTGCCAGCAGGAGGGACAGGTACAATGAGCAGTTCTTC. Its protein is CASRRDRYNEQFF. The J gene is TRBJ2-1, the V gene TRBV6-5; 8 bases map to TRBD1. V lost 6 bases, J lost 4 bases, and 2 bases stayed unmatched. This CDR3 comprises 13 residues. CDR1 and CDR2 (germline): MNHEY, SVGAGI.